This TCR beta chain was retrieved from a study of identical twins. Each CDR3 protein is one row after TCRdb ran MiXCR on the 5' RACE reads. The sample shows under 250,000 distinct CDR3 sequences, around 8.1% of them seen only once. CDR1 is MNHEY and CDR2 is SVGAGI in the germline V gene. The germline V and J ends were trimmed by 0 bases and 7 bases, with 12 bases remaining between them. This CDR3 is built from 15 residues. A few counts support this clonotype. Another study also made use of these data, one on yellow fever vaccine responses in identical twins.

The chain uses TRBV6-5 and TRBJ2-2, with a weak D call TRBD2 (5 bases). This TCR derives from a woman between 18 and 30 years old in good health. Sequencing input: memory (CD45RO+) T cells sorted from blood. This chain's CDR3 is CASSYSPGINGELFF. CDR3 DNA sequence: TGTGCCAGCAGTTACTCGCCGGGAATCAACGGGGAGCTGTTTTTT.